This TCR beta chain appears in the sequencing data of a study of T-cell memory formation after mild COVID-19. Points on this clonotype: Its antigen remains unidentified.

Constant-segment primers served in 5'RACE that generated TCR alpha and TCR beta cDNA libraries bearing sample barcodes and UMIs. One entry per CDR3 protein, called by TCRdb with MiXCR from the 5' RACE reads. The sample includes fewer than 450,000 distinct CDR3 sequences, under 25% of them seen just once. Study-wide results and caveats: Among contracting clones, CD4+ were mainly CM/EM and CD8+ enriched in EMRA. Nothing showed for sure that second-wave clones peaking on day 37 were SARS-CoV-2 specific.

The sequenced sample consisted of PBMCs or a T cell subset sorted from them (not recorded which). The sequence came from an adult woman who had mild COVID-19 (a few samples of this study predate the infection). Cell type and time point are not known.

The CDR3 DNA follows: TGTGCCAGCCAGAGCCGGGGGGAAGGGGATCAGCCCCAGCATTTT. Amino acids: CASQSRGEGDQPQHF. The chain employs TRBV6-5 and TRBJ1-5, with TRBD1 as a possible D gene (5 bases). This CDR3 is built from 15 residues. Germline CDR1 MNHEY, CDR2 SVGAGI. V was shortened by 8 bases and J by 5 bases, with 19 bases between the two germline ends.